This T cell receptor beta chain was retrieved from a study of OX40 agonist ivuxolimab in advanced cancers. Overall study findings and caveats: In general, CD8+ T cells held more expanded clones than CD4+ did, on average.

Some clones are missing from TCRdb's copy, which holds only in-frame ones; the method was immunoSEQ multiplex PCR. This repertoire shows roughly 110,000 clones, about 91% found once; its top ten account for about 1.2%. CDR3 size: 15 residues. V lost 5 bases and J lost 5; bases outside the gene matches: 11. Germline assignment: CDR1 SGHNT and CDR2 YENEEA. This clone was detected only a few times. Antigen unknown. The chain is built from TRBV11-3 and TRBJ1-1; 7 positions agree with TRBD1. The sequences come from CD4+ or CD8+ T cells sorted from blood, collected in a trial of the OX40 agonist ivuxolimab. The sequence derives from an adult with an advanced solid tumor such as melanoma, head and neck, liver or kidney cancer. DNA for the CDR3: TGTGCCAGCAGCCCCGGACAGGTCCGAAAAACTGAAGCTTTCTTT. Its translation: CASSPGQVRKTEAFF.